A single sample is the source of the 21 T cell receptor beta chains below, sequenced in a study of T cell responses to AZD1222 COVID-19 vaccine. Libraries were prepared by immunoSEQ multiplex PCR; TCRdb keeps only in-frame clonotypes and omits some of them. The repertoire holds 95,000 to 100,000 clones, with less than 95% as singletons. The source was peripheral blood, collected on day 0 of AZD1222 vaccination. The receptor set was obtained from an adult in good health.

This chain links TRBV13 with TRBJ1-2, with 7 bases that match TRBD1. This CDR3 is 15 amino acids long. In germline, CDR1 is PRHDT, CDR2 FYEKMQ (reference sequence). The V and J ends lost 2 bases and 1 base, in that order; junction bases with no gene match: 4. CDR3 sequence reads: CASSLQGEGNYGYTF. Here the CDR3 DNA reads TGTGCCAGCAGCTTACAGGGGGAGGGTAACTATGGCTACACCTTC.

The V gene is TRBV4-1, the J gene TRBJ1-4; TRBD1 might be the D (5 bases). CDR3 length: 14 residues. V was clipped by 3 bases and J by 8 bases, with 13 bases between them. The germline V gene has CDR1 MGHRA and CDR2 YSYEKL. The CDR3 sequence is CASSQGQGREKLFF. CDR3 DNA: TGCGCCAGCAGCCAGGGTCAGGGTAGAGAAAAACTGTTTTTT.

The chain uses TRBV20-1 and TRBJ1-5, with D unclear. Germline CDR1 DFQATT, CDR2 SNEGSKA (reference sequence). CDR3 size: 11 residues. Trimming took 5 bases from V and 9 from J, leaving 11 bases between them. The CDR3 spells CSAPGLGPQHF. The CDR3 DNA is TGCAGTGCTCCCGGGCTAGGGCCCCAGCATTTT.

This clone was observed once. The V call is TRBV28, the J call TRBJ1-3; tentative D call: TRBD1 (5 bases). Trimming took off 7 bases at V and 3 bases at J, with 16 bases between the two ends. The CDR3 runs to 15 residues. Germline CDR1 is MDHEN and CDR2 is SYDVKM. CDR3 in amino acids: CASIGGTWVGNTIYF. The CDR3 bases are TGTGCCAGCATAGGAGGGACTTGGGTTGGAAACACCATATATTTT.

The chain combines TRBV19 with TRBJ2-1; weak D call: TRBD1 (5 bases). Trimming removed 2 bases from V and 7 bases from J, with 15 bases in between. The CDR3 totals 15 residues. The germline V gene has CDR1 LNHDA and CDR2 SQIVND (reference sequence). The CDR3 coding sequence is TGTGCCAGTAGTATATCAGCAGGGCTTAGGAATGAGCAGTTCTTC. It yields the protein CASSISAGLRNEQFF. Combining the CDR3 with reference TRBV19 and TRBJ2-1 gives the whole variable domain DGGITQSPKYLFRKEGQNVTLSCEQNLNHDAMYWYRQDPGQGLRLIYYSQIVNDFQKGDIAEGYSVSREKKESFPLTVTSAQKNPTAFYLCASSISAGLRNEQFFGPGTRLTVL.

The gene calls are TRBV27 and TRBJ2-7; 7 bases map to TRBD2. Germline CDR1 reads MNHEY; CDR2 reads SMNVEV (reference sequence). This CDR3 spans 13 amino acids. J was trimmed by 1 base and V by 8 bases; bases with no gene match: 5. Here the CDR3 DNA reads TGTGCCAGCCAGCGGCGGGGGTCCTACGAGCAGTACTTC. Translated, it gives CASQRRGSYEQYF.

This clone was recorded once. The chain has TRBV2 and TRBJ2-5; tentative D call: TRBD2 (5 bases). CDR1 is SNHLY, CDR2 FYNNEI, per germline. V dropped 0 bases and J dropped 5 bases, with 10 bases sitting between them. CDR3 length: 14 residues. CDR3 DNA sequence: TGTGCCAGCAGTGAAGCGCCGGGGAGCGAGACCCAGTACTTC. Amino acid sequence: CASSEAPGSETQYF.

J is TRBJ1-2 and V is TRBV6-5; D may be TRBD1 (5 bases). The CDR3 runs 15 residues. Germline V CDR1 and CDR2: MNHEY, SVGAGI. V gave up 5 bases and J gave up 4 bases, with 17 bases separating them. This CDR3 reads CASSPMMGVVYGYTF. CDR3 nucleotides: TGTGCCAGCAGTCCCATGATGGGGGTGGTCTATGGCTACACCTTC.

This chain joins TRBV28 and TRBJ1-1; TRBD1 is a possible D gene (5 bases). This CDR3 has 15 residues. Germline assignment: CDR1 MDHEN and CDR2 SYDVKM. Trimming took off 5 bases at V and 5 bases at J, with 18 bases between the two ends. DNA for the CDR3: TGTGCCAGCAGTCCCCGGACATTGGGGAGAACTGAAGCTTTCTTT. The encoded protein is CASSPRTLGRTEAFF. The variable domain in full, with the rest retrieved from reference TRBV28 and TRBJ1-1, is DVKVTQSSRYLVKRTGEKVFLECVQDMDHENMFWYRQDPGLGLRLIYFSYDVKMKEKGDIPEGYSVSREKKERFSLILESASTNQTSMYLCASSPRTLGRTEAFFGQGTRLTVV.

With regard to this clone: Other DNA sequences in the sample encode the same CDR3. The V and J genes are TRBV5-6 and TRBJ1-1; the D is unclear. Deletions cut 1 base from V and 4 bases from J, with 5 bases between. Germline CDR1 is SGHDT and CDR2 is YYEEEE. The CDR3 runs to 12 residues. The CDR3 nucleotides are TGTGCCAGCAGCTTGAGTCGCACTGAAGCTTTCTTT. Protein: CASSLSRTEAFF. Variable domain in full (rest from reference TRBV5-6 and TRBJ1-1): DAGVTQSPTHLIKTRGQQVTLRCSPKSGHDTVSWYQQALGQGPQFIFQYYEEEERQRGNFPDRFSGHQFPNYSSELNVNALLLGDSALYLCASSLSRTEAFFGQGTRLTVV.

The gene calls are TRBV11-2 and TRBJ1-1, with D unresolved. Between the trimmed V and J ends, which lost 3 bases and 1 base, there was a span of 6 bases. CDR1 is SGHAT and CDR2 is FQNNGV in the germline V gene. The CDR3 spans 13 residues. The CDR3 sequence: CASSFGQNTEAFF. CDR3 in DNA: TGTGCCAGCAGCTTCGGGCAGAACACTGAAGCTTTCTTT.

This chain links TRBV18 with TRBJ2-2; a weak D match, TRBD1 (5 bases). Trimming shortened V by 1 base and J by 3 bases, and 15 bases separated the two germline ends. Germline V gene sequence: CDR1 KGHSH, CDR2 LQKENI. There are 17 residues in the CDR3. This CDR3 is CASSPLYLQDDTGELFF. CDR3 in DNA: TGTGCCAGCTCACCACTTTATCTACAGGATGACACCGGGGAGCTGTTTTTT.

The chain combines TRBV6-5 with TRBJ1-6; D gene unclear. With 2 bases removed from V and 5 bases from J, the gap between germline ends came to 13 bases. The length of the CDR3 is 16 residues. CDR1 is MNHEY and CDR2 is SVGAGI in the germline V gene. CDR3 in amino acids: CASSYRQVLDNSPLHF. The CDR3 nucleotides are TGTGCCAGCAGTTACCGGCAGGTTCTGGATAATTCACCCCTCCACTTT.

V is TRBV12-3 or TRBV12-4 and J is TRBJ1-1; no reliable D call. The CDR3 extends over 12 amino acids. Trimming pared 3 bases from V and 6 bases from J, leaving 8 bases between. CDR3 DNA: TGTGCCAGCAGTTTGAGTCGGGCTGAAGCTTTCTTT. It codes for CASSLSRAEAFF.

V is TRBV28 and J is TRBJ2-3; D call uncertain. Germline values: CDR1 MDHEN, CDR2 SYDVKM. The ends were cut back, 5 bases at V and 7 bases at J, with 10 bases in the middle. The CDR3 covers 12 residues. CDR3 amino acids: CASSPFLNTQYF. CDR3 DNA: TGTGCCAGCAGTCCATTCTTGAATACGCAGTATTTT.

The rearrangement links TRBV10-3 to TRBJ2-1; 8 bases are shared with TRBD2. CDR1 and CDR2 from the germline V gene are ENHRY and SYGVKD. V was clipped by 10 bases and J by 8 bases; unmatched bases: 7. The CDR3 extends over 12 amino acids. CDR3 in amino acids: CASRGGGDEQFF. DNA of the CDR3: TGTGCCAGCCGGGGGGGCGGGGATGAGCAGTTCTTC.

The V and J genes are TRBV27 and TRBJ1-5, with TRBD1 identical over 8 bases. The V gene's germline CDR1 is MNHEY and CDR2 SMNVEV (reference sequence). Trimming at V came to 5 bases and at J to 10 bases, leaving 7 bases not matched to a gene. The CDR3 sequence is 13 residues long. CDR3 DNA sequence: TGTGCCAGCAGTCCGGACAGGGTCGGTCCCCAGCATTTT. Amino acids: CASSPDRVGPQHF.

The CDR3 sequence: CASTTTRGKPSLLEQYF. The CDR3 DNA sequence: TGTGCCAGCACCACAACTAGGGGGAAGCCCTCGCTCCTCGAGCAGTACTTC. This chain uses TRBV7-9 with TRBJ2-7, with D possibly matching TRBD1 (6 bases). This CDR3 has 17 residues. V lost 7 bases and J 6 bases, leaving 28 bases between the germline ends. The germline V gene encodes CDR1 SEHNR and CDR2 FQNEAQ (reference sequence).

The V and J genes are TRBV28 and TRBJ1-3; TRBD1 is a possible D gene (6 bases). The CDR3 is 17 amino acids. V was shortened by 6 bases and J by 2 bases, with 20 bases between the two germline ends. CDR1 is MDHEN, CDR2 SYDVKM, per germline. The DNA of the CDR3 is TGTGCCAGCAGCCTCCCGGGACAAGATGCCACTGGAAACACCATATATTTT. The encoded protein is CASSLPGQDATGNTIYF.

The chain employs TRBV10-3 and TRBJ1-5; no clear D gene. The CDR3 runs to 14 residues. The V end was cut by 4 bases, the J end by 4 bases, with 11 bases between. CDR1 is ENHRY, CDR2 SYGVKD, per germline. The CDR3 nucleotides are TGTGCCATCAGTGGGAACGGAGGAAATCAGCCCCAGCATTTT. This sequence encodes CAISGNGGNQPQHF.

V gene TRBV29-1 combines with J gene TRBJ2-7, with D tentatively TRBD2 (5 bases). Germline-derived CDR1 and CDR2 are SQVTM and ANQGSEA. V shed 3 bases and J shed 2 bases, with 8 bases lying between them. This CDR3 spans 12 amino acids. CDR3 DNA sequence: TGCAGCGTTGAGAGGGTCACCTACGAGCAGTACTTC. Amino acid sequence: CSVERVTYEQYF.